The 5 T cell receptor beta chains in this list originate from one sample, sequenced in a study of Tregs in tolerant kidney transplant recipients. This table comes from immunoSEQ multiplex PCR, and its TCRdb copy is limited to in-frame clones, with some not included. This table has around 78,000 clones, around 93% appearing once. Sample: Tregs from blood, taken before the transplant. The receptors derive from a human donor who received a combined kidney and bone marrow transplant.

DNA of the CDR3: TGTACTCCTAACTATGGCTACACCTTC. Translated: CTPNYGYTF. The V and J genes are TRBV21-1 and TRBJ1-2. TRBV21-1 is termed a pseudogene. The CDR3 loop spans 9 amino acids.

The genes are TRBV7-2 and TRBJ2-3; no definite D call. CDR1 SGHTA and CDR2 FQGNSA come from the germline V gene. The V end was cut by 5 bases, the J end by 0 bases, with 9 bases between. The CDR3 has 14 amino acids. The chain's CDR3 is CASSPTPSTDTQYF. Here the CDR3 DNA reads TGTGCCAGCAGCCCCACGCCGAGCACAGATACGCAGTATTTT.

The gene calls are TRBV30 and TRBJ1-3; perhaps TRBD1 as D (5 bases). This CDR3 contains 12 residues. Trimming cost V 2 bases and J 8 bases, with 10 bases left between them. In germline, CDR1 is GTSNPN, CDR2 SVGIG (reference sequence). The CDR3 nucleotides are TGTGCCTGGAGTCGGGGCCGGGACACCATATATTTT. Translation gives CAWSRGRDTIYF.

The CDR3 loop is CASSLRGTTDTQYF. The CDR3 coding sequence is TGTGCCAGCAGCTTAAGGGGTACCACAGATACGCAGTATTTT. This rearrangement joins TRBV7-3 to TRBJ2-3; D is unclear. This CDR3 has 14 residues. The germline CDR1 and CDR2 sequences are SGHTA and FQGTGA. V was pared by 1 base and J by 2 bases, with 7 bases between.

J is TRBJ1-1 and V is TRBV5-1, with D hard to call. V was clipped by 1 base and J by 2 bases, with 12 bases between them. CDR1 is SGHRS, CDR2 YFSETQ, per germline. There are 15 residues in the CDR3. The CDR3 here is CASSLPGSGNTEAFF. CDR3 in DNA: TGCGCCAGCAGCTTGCCAGGCAGTGGTAACACTGAAGCTTTCTTT.